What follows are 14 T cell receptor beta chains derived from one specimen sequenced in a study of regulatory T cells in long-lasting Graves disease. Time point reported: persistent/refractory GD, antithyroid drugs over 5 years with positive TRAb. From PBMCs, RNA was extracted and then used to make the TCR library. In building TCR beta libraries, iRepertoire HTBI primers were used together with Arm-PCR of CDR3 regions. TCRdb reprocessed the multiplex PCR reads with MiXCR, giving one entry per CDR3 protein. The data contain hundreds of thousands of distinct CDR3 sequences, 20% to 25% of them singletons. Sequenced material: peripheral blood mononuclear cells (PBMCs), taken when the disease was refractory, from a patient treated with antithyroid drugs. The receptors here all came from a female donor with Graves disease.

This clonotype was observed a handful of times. The CDR3 loop is CASSPPGAGSNQPQHF. The DNA of the CDR3 is TGTGCCAGCAGTCCTCCGGGAGCAGGGAGCAATCAGCCCCAGCATTTT. The chain uses TRBV6-2 or TRBV6-3 and TRBJ1-5; D might be TRBD1 (5 bases). Germline values: CDR1 MNHEY, CDR2 SVGEGT. The CDR3 is made up of 16 amino acids. V was trimmed by 5 bases and J by 1 base, leaving 15 bases between them.

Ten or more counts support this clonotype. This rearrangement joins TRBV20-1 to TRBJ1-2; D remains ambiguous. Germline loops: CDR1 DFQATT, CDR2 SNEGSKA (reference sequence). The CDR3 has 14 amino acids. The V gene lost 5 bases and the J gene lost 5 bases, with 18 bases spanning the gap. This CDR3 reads CSAAPGTDFYGYTF. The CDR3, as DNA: TGCAGTGCTGCCCCCGGCACAGACTTTTATGGCTACACCTTC.

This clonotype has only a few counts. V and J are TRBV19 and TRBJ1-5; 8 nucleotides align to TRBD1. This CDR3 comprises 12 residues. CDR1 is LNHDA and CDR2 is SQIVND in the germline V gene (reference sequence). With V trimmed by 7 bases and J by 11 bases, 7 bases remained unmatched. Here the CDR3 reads CASTSGTGTQHF. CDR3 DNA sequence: TGTGCCAGTACCTCCGGGACAGGCACCCAGCATTTT.

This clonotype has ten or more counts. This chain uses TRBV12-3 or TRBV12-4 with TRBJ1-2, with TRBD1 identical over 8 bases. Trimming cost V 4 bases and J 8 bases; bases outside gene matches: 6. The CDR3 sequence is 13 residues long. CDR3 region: CASSSTGAGGYTF. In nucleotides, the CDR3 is TGTGCCAGCAGTTCGACAGGGGCGGGAGGCTACACCTTC.

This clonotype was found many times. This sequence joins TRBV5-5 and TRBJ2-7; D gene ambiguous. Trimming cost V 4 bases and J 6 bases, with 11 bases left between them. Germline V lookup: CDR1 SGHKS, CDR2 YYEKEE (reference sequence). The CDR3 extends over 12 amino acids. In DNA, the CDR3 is TGTGCCAGCAGCCACTGGGGTCGCGAGCAGTACTTC. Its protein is CASSHWGREQYF.

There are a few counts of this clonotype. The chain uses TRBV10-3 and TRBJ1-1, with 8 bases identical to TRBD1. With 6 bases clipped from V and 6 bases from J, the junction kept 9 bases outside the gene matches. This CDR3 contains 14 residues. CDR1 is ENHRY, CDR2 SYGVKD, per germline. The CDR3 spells CAISSGTGRAEAFF. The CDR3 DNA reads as TGTGCCATCAGCTCCGGGACAGGAAGGGCTGAAGCTTTCTTT.

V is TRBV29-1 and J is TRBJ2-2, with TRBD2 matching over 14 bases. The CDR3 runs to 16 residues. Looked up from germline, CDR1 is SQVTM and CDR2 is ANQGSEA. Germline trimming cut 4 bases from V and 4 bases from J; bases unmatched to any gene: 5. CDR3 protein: CSVGLAGGPGTGELFF. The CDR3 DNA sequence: TGCAGCGTTGGACTAGCGGGAGGGCCGGGCACCGGGGAGCTGTTTTTT.

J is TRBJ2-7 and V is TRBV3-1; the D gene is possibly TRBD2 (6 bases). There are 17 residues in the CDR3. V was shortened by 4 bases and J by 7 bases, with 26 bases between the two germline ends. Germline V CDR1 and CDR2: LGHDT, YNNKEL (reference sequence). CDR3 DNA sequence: TGTGCCAGCAGCCCCACGGGCCTGGGACTTCCAGGAACTGAGCAGTACTTC. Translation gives CASSPTGLGLPGTEQYF.

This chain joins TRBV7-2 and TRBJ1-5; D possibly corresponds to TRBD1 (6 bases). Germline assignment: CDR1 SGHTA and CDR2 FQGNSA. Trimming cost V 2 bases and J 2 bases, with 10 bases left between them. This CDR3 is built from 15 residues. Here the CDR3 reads CASSLWAGGNQPQHF. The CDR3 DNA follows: TGTGCCAGCAGCTTATGGGCAGGGGGCAATCAGCCCCAGCATTTT.

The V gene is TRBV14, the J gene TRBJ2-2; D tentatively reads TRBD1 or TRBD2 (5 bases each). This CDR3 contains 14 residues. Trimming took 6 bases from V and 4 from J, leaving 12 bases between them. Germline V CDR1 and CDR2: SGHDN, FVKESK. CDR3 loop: CASSGASLTGELFF. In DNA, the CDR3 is TGTGCCAGCAGTGGGGCTAGCCTCACCGGGGAGCTGTTTTTT.

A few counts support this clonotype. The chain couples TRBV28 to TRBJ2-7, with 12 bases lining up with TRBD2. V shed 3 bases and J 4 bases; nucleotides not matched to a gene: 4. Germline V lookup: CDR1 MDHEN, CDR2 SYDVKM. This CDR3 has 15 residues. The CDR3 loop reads CASSFSTSGRYEQYF. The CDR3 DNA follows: TGTGCCAGCAGTTTCTCAACTAGCGGGAGGTACGAGCAGTACTTC.

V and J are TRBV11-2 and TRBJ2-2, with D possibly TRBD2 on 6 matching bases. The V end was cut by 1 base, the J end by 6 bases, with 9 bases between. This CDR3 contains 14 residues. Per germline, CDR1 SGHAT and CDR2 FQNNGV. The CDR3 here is CASSLGGGAGELFF. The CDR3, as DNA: TGTGCCAGCAGCTTAGGGGGAGGCGCCGGGGAGCTGTTTTTT.

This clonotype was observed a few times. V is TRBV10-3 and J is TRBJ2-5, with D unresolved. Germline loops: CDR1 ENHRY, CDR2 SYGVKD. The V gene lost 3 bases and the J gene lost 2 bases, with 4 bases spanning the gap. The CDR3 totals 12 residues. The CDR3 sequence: CAISDGQETQYF. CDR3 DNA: TGTGCCATCAGTGATGGGCAAGAGACCCAGTACTTC.

This chain's CDR3 is CASSPQVGGTRIYEQYF. In nucleotides, the CDR3 is TGTGCCAGCAGCCCTCAGGTGGGCGGGACTAGAATTTACGAGCAGTACTTC. V usage is TRBV7-9 and J usage is TRBJ2-7; 8 positions match TRBD2. The CDR3 runs to 17 residues. The J segment lost 4 bases and the V segment lost 5 bases, leaving 16 bases of the junction unmatched. Germline lookup yields CDR1 SEHNR and CDR2 FQNEAQ (reference sequence).